These 23 T cell receptor beta chains were sequenced from one sample in a study of shared clonotypes between healthy human individuals. Generated by immunoSEQ multiplex PCR, the TCRdb table keeps only in-frame clones and is missing some. There are more than 1.2 million clones in the sample; 97% to 99% occur only once, and about 0.4% lies in the top ten. Sequenced material: naive CD4+ T cells sorted from blood. Subset meaning: CD45RA+ positively selected. These receptors came from a man aged 25-45 years in good health.

The chain employs TRBV11-3 and TRBJ2-5; 11 positions match TRBD2. After removal of 3 bases from V and 5 bases from J, the junction contained 5 bases not matched to a gene. Germline V gene lookup returns CDR1 SGHNT and CDR2 YENEEA. There are 15 residues in the CDR3. For the CDR3, the DNA is TGTGCCAGCAGCTTGGGACTAGCGGACACGGAGACCCAGTACTTC. It codes for CASSLGLADTETQYF.

The chain recombines TRBV28 with TRBJ1-2, with 8 nucleotides matching TRBD1. This CDR3 is 13 amino acids long. Trimming at V came to 6 bases and at J to 7 bases, leaving 7 bases not matched to a gene. The germline gives CDR1 MDHEN, CDR2 SYDVKM. CDR3 sequence: CASSYRTGPGYTF. Written as DNA, the CDR3 is TGTGCCAGCAGCTACCGGACAGGGCCTGGCTACACCTTC.

The chain joins TRBV5-1 to TRBJ2-1, with D perhaps TRBD2 (6 bases). Germline V gene lookup returns CDR1 SGHRS and CDR2 YFSETQ. Trimming stripped 1 base from V and 5 bases from J, with 16 bases between. The CDR3 totals 16 residues. CDR3 sequence (DNA): TGCGCCAGCAGCTTGAGAGGGGACTGGATTAACAATGAGCAGTTCTTC. Translated: CASSLRGDWINNEQFF. The variable domain in full, with the rest retrieved from reference TRBV5-1 and TRBJ2-1, is KAGVTQTPRYLIKTRGQQVTLSCSPISGHRSVSWYQQTPGQGLQFLFEYFSETQRNKGNFPGRFSGRQFSNSRSEMNVSTLELGDSALYLCASSLRGDWINNEQFFGPGTRLTVL.

The chain employs TRBV28 and TRBJ1-4; weak D call: TRBD1 (6 bases). Deletions cut 5 bases from V and 5 bases from J, with 12 bases between. CDR3 length: 14 amino acids. Germline CDR1 MDHEN, CDR2 SYDVKM. The CDR3 sequence is CASSPGQRNEKLFF. CDR3 nucleotides: TGTGCCAGCAGTCCTGGACAGAGAAATGAAAAACTGTTTTTT. Variable domain in full (rest from reference TRBV28 and TRBJ1-4): DVKVTQSSRYLVKRTGEKVFLECVQDMDHENMFWYRQDPGLGLRLIYFSYDVKMKEKGDIPEGYSVSREKKERFSLILESASTNQTSMYLCASSPGQRNEKLFFGSGTQLSVL.

This clone was seen a single time. The chain combines TRBV7-9 with TRBJ2-3; 8 nucleotides line up with TRBD2. The CDR3 extends over 16 amino acids. Germline V gene lookup returns CDR1 SEHNR and CDR2 FQNEAQ (reference sequence). The ends lost 5 bases at V and 1 base at J; junction bases unmatched: 8. CDR3 sequence reads: CASSPGGVIGTDTQYF. CDR3 bases: TGTGCCAGCAGCCCGGGGGGGGTTATTGGCACAGATACGCAGTATTTT.

This clone was detected a few times. Within the sample, other DNA sequences also encode this same CDR3. The CDR3 DNA reads as TGTGCCAGCAGCTTATTGGAGAACACTGAAGCTTTCTTT. It yields the protein CASSLLENTEAFF. V and J are TRBV7-9 and TRBJ1-1; D is undetermined. The V end lost 2 bases, the J end lost 1 base, and 5 bases lay between the germline ends. CDR1 and CDR2 (germline): SEHNR, FQNEAQ (reference sequence). This CDR3 is 13 amino acids long.

The CDR3 protein is CASSDPLAGFNEQFF. The CDR3 DNA is TGTGCCAGCAGCGACCCACTAGCGGGATTCAATGAGCAGTTCTTC. This chain uses TRBV5-5 with TRBJ2-1; TRBD2 agrees at 10 bases. The CDR3 consists of 15 residues. The germline CDR1 and CDR2 sequences are SGHKS and YYEKEE (reference sequence). Losses at the gene ends were 4 bases for V and 6 bases for J; bases not matched to a gene: 7.

CDR3 residues: CASSQGQPQETQYF. The DNA of the CDR3 is TGCGCCAGCAGCCAGGGACAGCCCCAAGAGACCCAGTACTTC. The V call is TRBV5-1, the J call TRBJ2-5, with 7 bases aligning to TRBD1. The CDR3 length is 14 residues. Germline CDR1 reads SGHRS; CDR2 reads YFSETQ. Trimming cost V 4 bases and J 1 base; bases outside gene matches: 4.

The chain combines TRBV27 with TRBJ2-1, with 8 positions matching TRBD1. The germline gives CDR1 MNHEY, CDR2 SMNVEV (reference sequence). Germline trimming cut 5 bases from V and 12 bases from J; bases unmatched to any gene: 9. The CDR3 is made up of 13 amino acids. The CDR3 DNA sequence: TGTGCCAGCAGTCTCGACAGGGGCCGGGGGCAGTTCTTC. It specifies CASSLDRGRGQFF.

The rearrangement links TRBV9 to TRBJ2-2, with 8 bases fitting TRBD1. CDR1 is SGDLS and CDR2 is YYNGEE in the germline V gene. The CDR3 has 15 amino acids. Trimming removed 2 bases from V and 4 bases from J; junction bases left unmatched: 4. The DNA for the CDR3 is TGTGCCAGCAGCGTGCAGGGGGCGTCCACCGGGGAGCTGTTTTTT. Its protein is CASSVQGASTGELFF.

The chain is built from TRBV15 and TRBJ2-7, with TRBD1 as a possible D gene (7 bases). Germline lookup yields CDR1 LNHNV and CDR2 YYDKDF (reference sequence). V gave up 1 base and J gave up 4 bases, with 17 bases separating them. This CDR3 region has 16 residues. CDR3 DNA: TGTGCCACCAGCAGAGGTCGCGGGACAGTTAATTACGAGCAGTACTTC. Translated: CATSRGRGTVNYEQYF.

The V call is TRBV18, the J call TRBJ2-1; 7 nucleotides match TRBD1. Trimming took 6 bases from V and 4 from J; bases not matched to a gene: 12. The CDR3 loop spans 16 amino acids. Germline V gives CDR1 KGHSH, CDR2 LQKENI. Here the CDR3 reads CASSLLLGQVYNEQFF. The CDR3 DNA reads TGTGCCAGCTCTCTCCTGCTAGGACAGGTTTACAATGAGCAGTTCTTC.

This sequence joins TRBV7-2 and TRBJ1-2, with D perhaps matching TRBD1 (5 bases). The germline CDR1 and CDR2 sequences are SGHTA and FQGNSA. This CDR3 has 14 amino acids. Trimming shortened V by 4 bases and J by 4 bases, and 13 bases separated the two germline ends. CDR3 sequence: CASSSPGRSYGYTF. The CDR3 nucleotides read TGTGCCAGCAGCTCCCCGGGACGAAGCTATGGCTACACCTTC.

The chain carries TRBV28 and TRBJ1-5; D unresolved. The germline V and J ends were trimmed by 3 bases and 5 bases, with 11 bases remaining between them. Germline values: CDR1 MDHEN, CDR2 SYDVKM. The CDR3 sequence is 14 residues long. This CDR3 reads CASSFLGMDQPQHF. In DNA form, the CDR3 reads TGTGCCAGCAGTTTCCTAGGGATGGATCAGCCCCAGCATTTT.

Here the CDR3 reads CASSAARDTEAFF. The CDR3 coding sequence is TGTGCCAGCAGCGCTGCGAGGGACACTGAAGCTTTCTTT. The V and J genes are TRBV7-3 and TRBJ1-1; D not resolved. V was trimmed by 5 bases and J by 3 bases, leaving 10 bases between them. The CDR3 is 13 residues long. Germline V gene sequence: CDR1 SGHTA, CDR2 FQGTGA.

The V gene is TRBV7-8, the J gene TRBJ2-4; D uncertain. The CDR3 consists of 17 residues. V lost 1 base and J lost 1, with 14 bases in between. Germline CDR1 is SGHVS and CDR2 is FQNEAQ. The CDR3, as DNA: TGTGCCAGCAGCTTAGTCTCGGCGGAAAAGGCCAAAAACATTCAGTACTTC. Its translation: CASSLVSAEKAKNIQYF.

This clone was found once. The rearrangement joins TRBV6-5 to TRBJ1-2; no reliable D call. The V end was cut by 4 bases, the J end by 8 bases, with 17 bases between. Germline V gene lookup returns CDR1 MNHEY and CDR2 SVGAGI. The CDR3 has 14 residues. As DNA, the CDR3 is TGTGCCAGCAGTTCCCCAAACAGAAACGGGGGCTACACCTTC. This gives the protein CASSSPNRNGGYTF.

V is TRBV6-5 and J is TRBJ1-1; D gene uncertain. The length of the CDR3 is 15 residues. V gave up 2 bases and J gave up 6 bases, with 16 bases separating them. Per germline, CDR1 MNHEY and CDR2 SVGAGI. The CDR3, as DNA: TGTGCCAGCAGTTACAGAGAACCCCGGGGTCCTGAAGCTTTCTTT. Its protein product is CASSYREPRGPEAFF.

This chain uses TRBV29-1 with TRBJ1-1; 8 bases are shared with TRBD1. Germline trimming cut 8 bases from V and 3 bases from J; bases unmatched to any gene: 14. Germline CDR1 SQVTM, CDR2 ANQGSEA. This CDR3 comprises 15 residues. CDR3 residues: CSYERTGQADTEAFF. In DNA, the CDR3 is TGCAGCTACGAGCGGACAGGGCAAGCGGACACTGAAGCTTTCTTT.

This clone appeared a single time. The chain joins TRBV9 to TRBJ2-3, with 11 nucleotides matching TRBD1. CDR1 is SGDLS, CDR2 YYNGEE, per germline. V lost 3 bases and J lost 3; bases outside the gene matches: 9. The CDR3 extends over 17 amino acids. The CDR3 here is CASSDDRDRGSTDTQYF. The CDR3 DNA follows: TGTGCCAGCAGCGACGACCGGGACAGGGGGAGTACAGATACGCAGTATTTT.

The genes are TRBV9 and TRBJ2-3; D may be TRBD2 (6 bases). The V gene lost 6 bases and the J gene lost 4 bases, with 15 bases spanning the gap. Looked up from germline, CDR1 is SGDLS and CDR2 is YYNGEE. The CDR3 length is 14 residues. This CDR3 reads CASTLAPNPDTQYF. The CDR3 DNA sequence: TGTGCCAGCACTCTAGCGCCCAATCCAGATACGCAGTATTTT.

The chain links TRBV6-1 to TRBJ1-3; D may be TRBD1 (5 bases). Between the trimmed V and J ends, which lost 8 bases and 0 bases, there was a span of 8 bases. Germline CDR1 and CDR2: MNHNS and SASEGT. This CDR3 has 13 residues. CDR3: CASDSISGNTIYF. CDR3 sequence (DNA): TGTGCCAGCGACAGCATCTCTGGAAACACCATATATTTT.

The chain couples TRBV9 to TRBJ1-1; D gene uncertain. Trimming shortened V by 1 base and J by 0 bases, and 10 bases separated the two germline ends. Germline V lookup: CDR1 SGDLS, CDR2 YYNGEE. This CDR3 has 15 residues. CDR3 DNA: TGTGCCAGCAGCGTAACGGGAGGGATGAACACTGAAGCTTTCTTT. Translating it yields CASSVTGGMNTEAFF.